The 25 T cell receptor beta chains below all came from one sample that was sequenced in a study of blood T cell repertoires in COVID-19. Produced via immunoSEQ multiplex PCR; TCRdb's table is partial and in-frame only. Of about 480,000 clones listed, 88% are singletons. Material: PBMCs or T cells enriched from blood (not recorded which). These receptor sequences come from a woman aged 40 to 50 who had recovered from COVID-19.

The V call is TRBV6-1, the J call TRBJ2-7; 8 positions agree with TRBD2. With V trimmed by 2 bases and J by 0 bases, 3 bases remained unmatched. CDR3 size: 15 residues. The V gene's germline CDR1 is MNHNS and CDR2 SASEGT. CDR3: CASSEIAGSSYEQYF. CDR3 in DNA: TGTGCCAGCAGTGAAATAGCGGGGAGCTCCTACGAGCAGTACTTC.

The chain is built from TRBV7-2 and TRBJ2-1, with a weak D call TRBD2 (6 bases). In germline, CDR1 is SGHTA, CDR2 FQGNSA. The CDR3 length is 19 residues. V was cut by 5 bases and J by 4 bases, with 27 bases left in between. The CDR3 reads CASSQRSAHRDLVYNEQFF. The CDR3, as DNA: TGTGCCAGCAGCCAACGGAGCGCCCACCGGGACTTGGTTTACAATGAGCAGTTCTTC.

The rearrangement joins TRBV6-5 to TRBJ1-5, with 7 bases aligning to TRBD1. CDR1 MNHEY and CDR2 SVGAGI come from the germline V gene. The CDR3 runs 14 residues. Trimming removed 7 bases from V and 2 bases from J; junction bases left unmatched: 5. CDR3 residues: CASTEGAGNQPQHF. In DNA, the CDR3 is TGTGCCAGCACCGAGGGGGCAGGCAATCAGCCCCAGCATTTT.

The CDR3 region is CASSPRRDRTYEQYF. In DNA form, the CDR3 reads TGTGCCAGCAGCCCTCGCCGGGACAGAACCTACGAGCAGTACTTC. The V gene is TRBV7-6, the J gene TRBJ2-7; 7 positions agree with TRBD1. Germline V gene sequence: CDR1 SGHVS, CDR2 FNYEAQ. The CDR3 runs 15 residues. V was pared by 5 bases and J by 2 bases, with 9 bases of the junction left unmatched.

V gene TRBV10-1 combines with J gene TRBJ2-3; the match to TRBD2 covers 7 bases. The germline V gene has CDR1 WNHNN and CDR2 SYGVQD (reference sequence). J gave up 1 base and V 2 bases, and 6 bases lay outside the gene matches. The CDR3 covers 16 residues. CDR3 sequence: CASSEGTSVGTDTQYF. The CDR3 region has the DNA TGCGCCAGCAGTGAGGGTACTAGCGTGGGCACAGATACGCAGTATTTT.

The chain combines TRBV4-1 with TRBJ2-6; D is uncertain. The germline CDR1 and CDR2 sequences are MGHRA and YSYEKL. The CDR3 length is 17 residues. Trimming pared 0 bases from V and 0 bases from J, leaving 9 bases between. CDR3 protein: CASSQDWPFSGANVLTF. The CDR3 nucleotides are TGCGCCAGCAGCCAAGATTGGCCGTTCTCTGGGGCCAACGTCCTGACTTTC.

The chain carries TRBV19 and TRBJ2-1; perhaps TRBD2 as D (6 bases). The CDR3 loop spans 15 amino acids. CDR1 LNHDA and CDR2 SQIVND come from the germline V gene (reference sequence). V was trimmed by 3 bases and J by 3 bases, leaving 12 bases between them. CDR3 sequence: CASSIGGVIYNEQFF. CDR3 bases: TGTGCCAGTAGTATCGGAGGGGTCATCTACAATGAGCAGTTCTTC.

The chain is built from TRBV19 and TRBJ1-2; perhaps TRBD1 as D (5 bases). The CDR3 contains 13 residues. Between the trimmed V and J ends, which lost 4 bases and 10 bases, there was a span of 16 bases. The V gene's germline CDR1 is LNHDA and CDR2 SQIVND (reference sequence). For the CDR3, the DNA is TGTGCCAGTAGTACTCGGAGGGGTACAGACTACACCTTC. It specifies CASSTRRGTDYTF.

The chain has TRBV7-9 and TRBJ2-1; 10 nucleotides agree with TRBD2. Germline trimming cut 5 bases from V and 5 bases from J; bases unmatched to any gene: 9. The CDR3 totals 16 residues. CDR1 SEHNR and CDR2 FQNEAQ come from the germline V gene (reference sequence). CDR3 DNA sequence: TGTGCCAGCAGCCCCGCCCGGACTAGCGGCAACAATGAGCAGTTCTTC. It yields the protein CASSPARTSGNNEQFF.

The chain couples TRBV27 to TRBJ2-3, with D perhaps TRBD2 (6 bases). The CDR3 totals 16 residues. V lost 6 bases and J 1 base, leaving 17 bases between the germline ends. Germline CDR1 reads MNHEY; CDR2 reads SMNVEV (reference sequence). The CDR3 bases are TGTGCCAGCAGCCGCGGGGCTCCATCCGGCACAGATACGCAGTATTTT. Protein product: CASSRGAPSGTDTQYF.

This chain joins TRBV11-2 and TRBJ2-2; 10 bases are a match to TRBD1. The CDR3 runs to 18 residues. CDR1 and CDR2 from the germline V gene are SGHAT and FQNNGV. With 4 bases clipped from V and 2 bases from J, the junction kept 10 bases outside the gene matches. The CDR3: CASSYLTGGIGNTGELFF. DNA of the CDR3: TGTGCCAGCAGCTATCTGACAGGGGGCATTGGCAACACCGGGGAGCTGTTTTTT.

The chain links TRBV18 to TRBJ2-1, with 8 bases matching TRBD2. The CDR3 extends over 16 amino acids. V trimming: 4 bases; J trimming: 4 bases; junction bases outside the gene matches: 9. Germline V gene lookup returns CDR1 KGHSH and CDR2 LQKENI. CDR3 sequence (DNA): TGTGCCAGCTCACGAGCCGGGACTAGTAAGTACAATGAGCAGTTCTTC. It specifies CASSRAGTSKYNEQFF.

The chain is built from TRBV19 and TRBJ1-6; the D is unclear. The CDR3 loop spans 15 amino acids. The germline gives CDR1 LNHDA, CDR2 SQIVND (reference sequence). V was clipped by 3 bases and J by 7 bases, with 13 bases between them. The CDR3 DNA follows: TGTGCCAGTAGTATGTCGGGGTTTGGAAATTCACCCCTCCACTTT. Translating it yields CASSMSGFGNSPLHF.

The chain has TRBV5-1 and TRBJ2-1; 10 bases line up with TRBD2. Trimming removed 1 base from V and 6 bases from J; junction bases left unmatched: 4. The CDR3 runs 15 residues. The germline V gene has CDR1 SGHRS and CDR2 YFSETQ. The CDR3 DNA reads as TGCGCCAGCAGCTTGACTAGCGGGATAAGCAATGAGCAGTTCTTC. Translated: CASSLTSGISNEQFF.

The sample holds one count of this clone. The genes are TRBV5-1 and TRBJ1-4; possible D gene TRBD1, 5 bases. Per germline, CDR1 SGHRS and CDR2 YFSETQ. CDR3 length equals 14 residues. The V end lost 0 bases, the J end lost 8 bases, and 11 bases lay between the germline ends. CDR3 sequence reads: CASSLERGREKLFF. The CDR3 region has the DNA TGCGCCAGCAGCTTGGAAAGGGGCAGGGAAAAACTGTTTTTT.

V and J are TRBV27 and TRBJ1-1; TRBD1 agrees at 8 bases. Germline V gene data show CDR1 as MNHEY and CDR2 as SMNVEV (reference sequence). This CDR3 comprises 15 residues. Losses at the gene ends were 3 bases for V and 5 bases for J; bases not matched to a gene: 8. In DNA, the CDR3 is TGTGCCAGCAGTTTGACAGGGGTTCAGAGGACTGAAGCTTTCTTT. Translated: CASSLTGVQRTEAFF.

The genes are TRBV19 and TRBJ1-4; D not certain. Germline V gene data show CDR1 as LNHDA and CDR2 as SQIVND (reference sequence). The CDR3 is made up of 16 amino acids. V dropped 3 bases and J dropped 4 bases, with 15 bases sitting between them. The CDR3 protein is CASSIRSSQVNEKLFF. The CDR3 DNA follows: TGTGCCAGTAGTATTAGGTCTTCGCAGGTTAATGAAAAACTGTTTTTT.

The gene calls are TRBV10-3 and TRBJ1-1, with TRBD1 identical over 8 bases. The junction had 11 bases not matched to a gene; V was cut back by 5 bases and J by 6 bases. CDR3 length: 15 amino acids. The germline CDR1 and CDR2 sequences are ENHRY and SYGVKD. CDR3 coding DNA: TGTGCCATCAGTCAGGGGGCGCTGAGGGAGCCTGAAGCTTTCTTT. Protein product: CAISQGALREPEAFF.

CDR3 sequence: CASSPGHQGYTF. The CDR3 bases are TGTGCCAGCAGTCCGGGACATCAGGGCTACACCTTC. The chain joins TRBV6-5 to TRBJ1-2, with a weak D call TRBD1 (6 bases). V lost 5 bases, J lost 8 bases, and 12 bases lay in between. Germline V gives CDR1 MNHEY, CDR2 SVGAGI. CDR3 length: 12 amino acids.

The chain joins TRBV4-3 to TRBJ2-7; D gene uncertain. The CDR3 sequence is 15 residues long. Germline CDR1 and CDR2: LGHNA and YSLEER. The germline V and J ends were trimmed by 1 base and 6 bases, with 16 bases remaining between them. The CDR3 protein is CASSQGREYWSEQYF. In nucleotides, the CDR3 is TGCGCCAGCAGCCAAGGTCGCGAATATTGGAGCGAGCAGTACTTC.

The chain joins TRBV14 to TRBJ2-7; 9 bases line up with TRBD2. Germline CDR1 reads SGHDN; CDR2 reads FVKESK. CDR3 length: 15 amino acids. V was pared by 3 bases and J by 3 bases, with 6 bases of the junction left unmatched. The CDR3 DNA sequence: TGTGCCAGCAGCCACTTACTAGCGGGCGGCTACGAGCAGTACTTC. It encodes CASSHLLAGGYEQYF.

A word on this clone: Other DNA sequences in this specimen translate into the identical CDR3. V usage is TRBV9 and J usage is TRBJ1-1; no clear D gene. Between the trimmed V and J ends, which lost 0 bases and 1 base, there was a span of 4 bases. Germline V gene lookup returns CDR1 SGDLS and CDR2 YYNGEE. CDR3 length: 13 residues. This CDR3 reads CASSVGPNTEAFF. The DNA for the CDR3 is TGTGCCAGCAGCGTAGGGCCGAACACTGAAGCTTTCTTT. Looking up the rest from reference TRBV9 and TRBJ1-1 gives the full variable domain: DSGVTQTPKHLITATGQRVTLRCSPRSGDLSVYWYQQSLDQGLQFLIQYYNGEERAKGNILERFSAQQFPDLHSELNLSSLELGDSALYFCASSVGPNTEAFFGQGTRLTVV.

The sample holds a few counts of this clone. This rearrangement joins TRBV4-3 to TRBJ2-7; the match to TRBD2 covers 9 bases. V lost 2 bases, J lost 6 bases, and 8 bases stayed unmatched. Per the germline V gene, CDR1 is LGHNA and CDR2 is YSLEER. The CDR3 covers 15 residues. Here the CDR3 reads CASSQFAGGPGEQYF. CDR3 DNA: TGCGCCAGCAGCCAATTTGCGGGAGGGCCTGGCGAGCAGTACTTC.

The rearrangement uses TRBV2 and TRBJ1-4; tentative D call: TRBD1 (6 bases). Trimming stripped 6 bases from V and 4 bases from J, with 12 bases between. Germline V CDR1 and CDR2: SNHLY, FYNNEI. The CDR3 is 14 residues long. This chain's CDR3 is CASSGRTDNEKLFF. For the CDR3, the DNA is TGTGCCAGCAGCGGACGGACAGATAATGAAAAACTGTTTTTT. Looking up the rest from reference TRBV2 and TRBJ1-4 gives the full variable domain: EPEVTQTPSHQVTQMGQEVILRCVPISNHLYFYWYRQILGQKVEFLVSFYNNEISEKSEIFDDQFSVERPDGSNFTLKIRSTKLEDSAMYFCASSGRTDNEKLFFGSGTQLSVL.

V usage is TRBV2 and J usage is TRBJ1-6; 8 bases fit TRBD1. CDR1 is SNHLY and CDR2 is FYNNEI in the germline V gene. Germline trimming cut 6 bases from V and 9 bases from J; bases unmatched to any gene: 4. The CDR3 has 13 residues. The CDR3 coding sequence is TGTGCCAGCAGCCAAGACAGGGGTTCACCCCTCCACTTT. This codes for CASSQDRGSPLHF.